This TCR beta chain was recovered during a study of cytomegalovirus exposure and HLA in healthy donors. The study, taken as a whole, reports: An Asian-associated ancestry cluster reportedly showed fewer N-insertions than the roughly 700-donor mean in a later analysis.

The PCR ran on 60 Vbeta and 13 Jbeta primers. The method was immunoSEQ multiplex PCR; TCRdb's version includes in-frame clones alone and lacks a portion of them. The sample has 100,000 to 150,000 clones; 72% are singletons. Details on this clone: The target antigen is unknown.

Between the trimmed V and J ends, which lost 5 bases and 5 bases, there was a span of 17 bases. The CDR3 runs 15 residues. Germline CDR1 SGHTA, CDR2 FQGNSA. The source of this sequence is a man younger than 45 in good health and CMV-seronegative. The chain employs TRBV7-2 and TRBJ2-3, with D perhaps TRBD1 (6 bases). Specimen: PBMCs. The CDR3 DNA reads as TGTGCCAGCAGCGCTTCTCAGGGGTTAGGAGATACGCAGTATTTT. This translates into CASSASQGLGDTQYF.